The clone carrying this TCR beta chain was seen only a few times. Its target is unknown. This sample is part of a study of human T cells and chemical hapten exposure. Study observations and caveats: Expanded TCRs were compared with controls, and the expanded TCRs formed significantly more large CDR3 similarity clusters.

As to time point: patch test 2, 6 weeks after DPC sensitization. As for treatment: therapeutic diphenylcyclopropenone sensitization with weekly scalp DPC. Unfractionated whole blood was the source from which total RNA was extracted. TCRdb recomputed calls from the RACE reads with MiXCR, one row per CDR3 protein. Of hundreds of thousands of distinct CDR3 sequences listed, roughly 6% are singletons. The sequence derives from a woman between 18 and 30 years old with alopecia areata. Some clones in this sample may be carry-over from other donors' samples. Sequencing used whole blood, obtained in connection with sensitization to the hapten diphenylcyclopropenone (DPC).

CDR3 nucleotides: TGCAGTGCTATGAGAAGTGGGGCGGGAGGAGCCTTATACAATGAGCAGTTCTTC. Amino acid sequence: CSAMRSGAGGALYNEQFF. The chain carries TRBV20-1 and TRBJ2-1; TRBD2 aligns across 8 bases. This CDR3 comprises 18 residues. Germline CDR1 reads DFQATT; CDR2 reads SNEGSKA (reference sequence). Trimming cost V 4 bases and J 4 bases; bases outside gene matches: 18.